Listed here are 16 T cell receptor beta chains from one sample, sequenced in a study of T-cell memory formation after mild COVID-19. Each CDR3 protein gets one entry after TCRdb re-called the 5' RACE reads with MiXCR. Of hundreds of thousands of distinct CDR3 sequences in the sample, around 15% were seen once. Specimen: PBMCs or a T cell subset sorted from them (not recorded which). The receptor source for this set is a man aged 18 to 35 who had mild COVID-19 (a few samples of this study predate the infection). Cell type and time point are not known.

CDR3: CAISGQEVYGYTF. The CDR3 DNA reads as TGTGCCATCAGTGGGCAGGAAGTTTATGGCTACACCTTC. The chain couples TRBV10-3 to TRBJ1-2, with unresolved D. The CDR3 contains 13 residues. CDR1 is ENHRY, CDR2 SYGVKD, per germline. Trimming pared 4 bases from V and 5 bases from J, leaving 11 bases between.

The rearrangement joins TRBV7-2 to TRBJ2-4; 9 nucleotides align to TRBD2. The CDR3 spans 18 residues. Germline trimming cut 6 bases from V and 1 base from J; bases unmatched to any gene: 13. Germline CDR1 is SGHTA and CDR2 is FQGNSA. The CDR3, as DNA: TGTGCCAGCAGGCGCCCGAGCGGGGGGCGGCGGGCCAAAAACATTCAGTACTTC. Its translation is CASRRPSGGRRAKNIQYF.

The V gene is TRBV19, the J gene TRBJ2-5; TRBD2 matches 10 bases. Trimming took 5 bases from V and 2 from J; bases not matched to a gene: 5. Germline assignment: CDR1 LNHDA and CDR2 SQIVND (reference sequence). This CDR3 region has 15 residues. CDR3 sequence (DNA): TGTGCCAGTAGTGGCCGGACTAGCGGTCAAGAGACCCAGTACTTC. Amino acids: CASSGRTSGQETQYF.

This clonotype has a handful of counts. The chain joins TRBV4-3 to TRBJ2-1, with D hard to call. V was shortened by 3 bases and J by 4 bases, with 7 bases between the two germline ends. Germline CDR1 is LGHNA and CDR2 is YSLEER. This CDR3 has 13 amino acids. As DNA, the CDR3 is TGCGCCAGCAGCCAGGGCAGTTACAATGAGCAGTTCTTC. Translating it yields CASSQGSYNEQFF.

This clonotype was seen repeatedly, ten times or more. The V call is TRBV7-3, the J call TRBJ2-1; the D gene is possibly TRBD2 (5 bases). Trimming took off 5 bases at V and 8 bases at J, with 13 bases between the two ends. This CDR3 spans 13 amino acids. Per germline, CDR1 SGHTA and CDR2 FQGTGA. The CDR3 coding sequence is TGTGCCAGCAGCCCGAGCCCGGAGGATGAGCAGTTCTTC. It is translated as CASSPSPEDEQFF.

The gene calls are TRBV20-1 and TRBJ1-1; D call uncertain. The CDR3 length is 9 residues. The V gene's germline CDR1 is DFQATT and CDR2 SNEGSKA (reference sequence). The V gene lost 3 bases and the J gene lost 11 bases, with 7 bases spanning the gap. DNA of the CDR3: TGCAGTGCTAGTCTCGGCGCTTTCTTT. Its translation is CSASLGAFF.

CDR3 DNA: TGCGCCACCGAGGGGGAGGGGACAGATACGCAGTATTTT. Its translation: CATEGEGTDTQYF. The chain links TRBV5-1 to TRBJ2-3, with D possibly matching TRBD2 (7 bases). Germline CDR1 SGHRS, CDR2 YFSETQ. V was clipped by 9 bases and J by 3 bases, with 14 bases between them. The CDR3 runs 13 residues.

In this sample, this clonotype turned up a few times. This chain uses TRBV12-3 or TRBV12-4 with TRBJ1-5; 7 nucleotides line up with TRBD1. The CDR3 totals 15 residues. With 6 bases clipped from V and 4 bases from J, the junction kept 9 bases outside the gene matches. In nucleotides, the CDR3 is TGTGCCAGCAGCCAATGGCAGGGGGAGAATCAGCCCCAGCATTTT. Its protein is CASSQWQGENQPQHF.

This clonotype has only a few counts. The V and J genes are TRBV7-8 and TRBJ2-3, with 8 bases fitting TRBD2. The trim removed 5 bases at V and 0 bases at J, leaving 4 bases unmatched. Germline V gene lookup returns CDR1 SGHVS and CDR2 FQNEAQ. There are 15 residues in the CDR3. CDR3 protein: CASSPIAGSTDTQYF. The CDR3 DNA is TGTGCCAGCAGCCCGATAGCGGGGAGCACAGATACGCAGTATTTT. The whole variable domain, filled in from reference TRBV7-8 and TRBJ2-3, reads GAGVSQSPRYKVAKRGQDVALRCDPISGHVSLFWYQQALGQGPEFLTYFQNEAQLDKSGLPSDRFFAERPEGSVSTLKIQRTQQEDSAVYLCASSPIAGSTDTQYFGPGTRLTVL.

This clonotype was seen at least ten times. This rearrangement joins TRBV7-8 to TRBJ2-5, with a tentative D call TRBD2 (6 bases). The V end was cut by 5 bases, the J end by 1 base, with 11 bases between. The CDR3 is 14 amino acids. Germline V CDR1 and CDR2: SGHVS, FQNEAQ. The CDR3 protein is CASSPLAIQETQYF. The CDR3 DNA reads TGTGCCAGCAGCCCGCTAGCGATCCAAGAGACCCAGTACTTC.

This clonotype occurred many times. The rearrangement links TRBV28 to TRBJ1-5; D is perhaps TRBD1 (5 bases). From germline, CDR1 is MDHEN and CDR2 SYDVKM. Trimming left V 8 bases short and J 5 bases short, with 7 bases between. This CDR3 has 11 residues. The CDR3 is CASGTDQPQHF. The CDR3 coding sequence is TGTGCCAGCGGGACGGATCAGCCCCAGCATTTT.

This clonotype was seen just once. The chain carries TRBV7-8 and TRBJ1-5; 7 bases match TRBD1. Trimming at V came to 1 base and at J to 0 bases, leaving 3 bases not matched to a gene. The CDR3 spans 16 residues. The germline gives CDR1 SGHVS, CDR2 FQNEAQ. This CDR3 reads CASSLGGQYSNQPQHF. The CDR3 nucleotides are TGTGCCAGCAGCTTAGGGGGACAGTATAGCAATCAGCCCCAGCATTTT.

This clonotype showed up just a few times. The rearrangement uses TRBV6-6 and TRBJ2-2, with no clear D. V shed 0 bases and J shed 4 bases, with 9 bases lying between them. The CDR3 has 15 amino acids. Germline CDR1 and CDR2: MNHNY and SVGAGI (reference sequence). CDR3 coding DNA: TGTGCCAGCAGTTACTCGGCCCACTCCACCGGGGAGCTGTTTTTT. Residues: CASSYSAHSTGELFF.

Only one count was recorded for this clonotype. The chain links TRBV4-1 to TRBJ1-2; D unclear. In germline, CDR1 is MGHRA, CDR2 YSYEKL. This CDR3 contains 16 residues. V was shortened by 2 bases and J by 2 bases, with 15 bases between the two germline ends. In nucleotides, the CDR3 is TGCGCCAGCAGCCAACCATGGGGAGTGGGGAACTATGGCTACACCTTC. It is translated as CASSQPWGVGNYGYTF.

This clonotype was detected once. The chain combines TRBV4-2 with TRBJ1-5; D uncertain. CDR1 and CDR2 (germline): LGHNA, YNFKEQ. V lost 4 bases and J 6 bases, leaving 10 bases between the germline ends. The CDR3 totals 13 residues. Here the CDR3 DNA reads TGTGCCAGCAGCCCGGACTCGGGTCAGCCCCAGCATTTT. Translating it yields CASSPDSGQPQHF.

This clonotype has only a few counts. The V call is TRBV20-1, the J call TRBJ2-3; TRBD1 or TRBD2 may be the D gene (5 bases each). The CDR3 has 16 amino acids. The V gene's germline CDR1 is DFQATT and CDR2 SNEGSKA (reference sequence). V lost 4 bases, J lost 1 base, and 18 bases lay in between. The CDR3 reads CSATTLSRGRTDTQYF. In DNA form, the CDR3 reads TGCAGTGCTACCACATTAAGCCGGGGACGCACAGATACGCAGTATTTT.